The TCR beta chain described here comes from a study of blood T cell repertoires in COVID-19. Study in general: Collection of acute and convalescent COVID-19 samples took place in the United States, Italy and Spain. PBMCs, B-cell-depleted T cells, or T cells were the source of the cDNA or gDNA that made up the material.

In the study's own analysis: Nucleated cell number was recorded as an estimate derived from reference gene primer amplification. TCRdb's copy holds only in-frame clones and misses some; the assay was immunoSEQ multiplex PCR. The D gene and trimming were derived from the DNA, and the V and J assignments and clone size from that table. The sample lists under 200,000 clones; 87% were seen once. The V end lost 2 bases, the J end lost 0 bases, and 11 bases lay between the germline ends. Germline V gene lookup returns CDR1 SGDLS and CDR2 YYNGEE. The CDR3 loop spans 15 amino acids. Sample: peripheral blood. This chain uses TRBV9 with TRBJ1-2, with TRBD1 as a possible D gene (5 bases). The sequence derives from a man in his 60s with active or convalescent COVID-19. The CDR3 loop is CASSVETGTNYGYTF. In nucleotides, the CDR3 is TGTGCCAGCAGCGTTGAAACAGGAACTAACTATGGCTACACCTTC.